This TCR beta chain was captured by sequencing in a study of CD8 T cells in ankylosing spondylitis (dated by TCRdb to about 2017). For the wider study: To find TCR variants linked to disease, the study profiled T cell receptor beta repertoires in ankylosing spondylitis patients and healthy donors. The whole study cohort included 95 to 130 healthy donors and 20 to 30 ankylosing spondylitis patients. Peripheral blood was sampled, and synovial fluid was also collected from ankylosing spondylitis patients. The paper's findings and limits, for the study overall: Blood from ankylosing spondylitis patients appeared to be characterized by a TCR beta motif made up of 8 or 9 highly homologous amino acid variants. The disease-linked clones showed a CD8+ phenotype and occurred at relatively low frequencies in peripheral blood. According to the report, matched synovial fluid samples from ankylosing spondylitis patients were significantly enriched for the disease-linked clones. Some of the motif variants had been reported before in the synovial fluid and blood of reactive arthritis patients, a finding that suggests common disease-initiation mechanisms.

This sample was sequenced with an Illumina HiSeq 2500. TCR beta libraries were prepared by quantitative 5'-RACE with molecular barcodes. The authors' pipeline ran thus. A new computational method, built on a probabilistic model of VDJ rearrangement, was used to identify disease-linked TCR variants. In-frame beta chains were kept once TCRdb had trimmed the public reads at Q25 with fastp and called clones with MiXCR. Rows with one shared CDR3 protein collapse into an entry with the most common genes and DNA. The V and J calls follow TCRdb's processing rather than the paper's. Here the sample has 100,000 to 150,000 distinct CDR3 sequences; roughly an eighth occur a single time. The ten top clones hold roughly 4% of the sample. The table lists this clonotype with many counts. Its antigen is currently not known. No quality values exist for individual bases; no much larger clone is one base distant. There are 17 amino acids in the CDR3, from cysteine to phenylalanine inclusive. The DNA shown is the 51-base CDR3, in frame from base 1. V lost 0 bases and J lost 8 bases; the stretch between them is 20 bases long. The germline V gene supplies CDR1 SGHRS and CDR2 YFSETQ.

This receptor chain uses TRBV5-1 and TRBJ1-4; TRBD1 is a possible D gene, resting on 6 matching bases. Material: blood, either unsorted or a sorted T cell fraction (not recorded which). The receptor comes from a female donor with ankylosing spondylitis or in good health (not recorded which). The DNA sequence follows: TGCGCCAGCAGCTTGGATGGTGTAACAGGGCTGGGGGAAAAACTGTTTTTT. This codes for CASSLDGVTGLGEKLFF. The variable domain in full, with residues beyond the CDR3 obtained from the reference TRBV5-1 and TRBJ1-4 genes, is KAGVTQTPRYLIKTRGQQVTLSCSPISGHRSVSWYQQTPGQGLQFLFEYFSETQRNKGNFPGRFSGRQFSNSRSEMNVSTLELGDSALYLCASSLDGVTGLGEKLFFGSGTQLSVL.